This TCR beta chain stems from a study of T cells in Graves' hyperthyroidism and ophthalmopathy. Study-wide findings and caveats: Ophthalmopathy was predicted by the model a median of roughly 6.6 months ahead of onset.

Comment on this clonotype: The antigen is not known.

Amplified regions were TCR beta CDR3 sequences from RNA transcripts. Initially, a first-round RT-PCR of the TCR CDR3 employed the HTBI primer set. TCRdb independently ran MiXCR on the multiplex PCR reads; one entry per CDR3 protein. Among 250,000 to 300,000 distinct CDR3 sequences listed, about 15% were seen once. Germline CDR1 MGHRA, CDR2 YSYEKL. J was trimmed by 4 bases and V by 7 bases; bases with no gene match: 10. The CDR3 loop spans 15 amino acids. A sample of blood taken at first hyperthyroidism diagnosis preceded any ophthalmopathy symptoms. The clonotype was recovered from a woman aged 50 to 65 with Graves' hyperthyroidism that later progressed to Graves' ophthalmopathy. The sequencing input was blood. The chain couples TRBV4-1 to TRBJ2-3, with TRBD2 matching over 8 bases. The CDR3 protein is CASTRTSRGPDTQYF. As DNA, the CDR3 is TGCGCCAGCACCCGGACTAGCCGGGGTCCAGATACGCAGTATTTT.